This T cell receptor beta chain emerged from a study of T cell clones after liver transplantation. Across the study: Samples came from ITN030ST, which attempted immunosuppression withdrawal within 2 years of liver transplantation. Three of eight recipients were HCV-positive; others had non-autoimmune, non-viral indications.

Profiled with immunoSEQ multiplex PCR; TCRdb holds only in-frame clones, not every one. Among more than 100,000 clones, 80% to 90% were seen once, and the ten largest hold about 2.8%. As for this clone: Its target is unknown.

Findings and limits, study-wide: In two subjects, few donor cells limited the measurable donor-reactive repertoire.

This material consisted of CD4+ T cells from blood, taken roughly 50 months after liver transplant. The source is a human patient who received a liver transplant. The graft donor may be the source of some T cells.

The CDR3 sequence: CASSLGQGLWSYTEAFF. In DNA, the CDR3 is TGTGCCAGCAGCCTCGGACAGGGACTATGGTCTTATACTGAAGCTTTCTTT. V usage is TRBV2 and J usage is TRBJ1-1, with TRBD1 matching over 8 bases. V was pared by 6 bases and J by 5 bases, with 17 bases of the junction left unmatched. Germline V gene data show CDR1 as SNHLY and CDR2 as FYNNEI. The CDR3 contains 17 residues. The variable domain in full, with the rest retrieved from reference TRBV2 and TRBJ1-1, is EPEVTQTPSHQVTQMGQEVILRCVPISNHLYFYWYRQILGQKVEFLVSFYNNEISEKSEIFDDQFSVERPDGSNFTLKIRSTKLEDSAMYFCASSLGQGLWSYTEAFFGQGTRLTVV.